This paragraph reports one T cell receptor (beta chain). Its antigen is not identified. Treatment denoted: approximately 10-day PBMC culture with coronavirus spike peptide pools or control peptides (ViraFEST assay). With the Oncomine TCR Beta short-read assay, DNA from cultured CD4+ T cells was sequenced. TCRdb reprocessed the PCR reads via MiXCR and lists one record per CDR3 protein. The sample has 7,000 to 9,000 distinct CDR3 sequences, 60% seen once. The sample comes from a study of vaccination and CD4 T cells after COVID-19. Looking at the study overall: Post-vaccine specimens were obtained a median approximately 70 days after dose two (range 14 to 241).

This clonotype was sampled from a human donor with COVID-19. The material sequenced was cultured CD4+ T cells from blood, taken after SARS-CoV-2 vaccination.

The CDR3 DNA is TGCAGTGCCGTCGACAGCCGAACCTACGAGCAGTACTTC. Its translation is CSAVDSRTYEQYF. The V and J genes are TRBV20-1 and TRBJ2-7, with D maybe TRBD1 (5 bases). The CDR3 loop spans 13 amino acids. Germline V gene lookup returns CDR1 DFQATT and CDR2 SNEGSKA (reference sequence). V was shortened by 6 bases and J by 2 bases, with 14 bases between the two germline ends.